This TCR beta chain was obtained from a study of blood T cells in healthy people across ages. Across the whole study: With template switching, about one barcoded beta molecule was captured per two T cells.

Healthy Caucasian individuals from Russia aged roughly 6 to 100 served as donors. Per-sample yields of isolated PBMCs were at least 6 million. A J-beta primer mix and a sample-barcoded 5' primer were used in a second PCR of roughly 7 to 12 cycles. TCRdb recomputed calls from the 5' RACE reads with MiXCR, one row per CDR3 protein. The table includes 380,000 or so distinct CDR3 sequences, 50% to 60% detected once. A remark on this clonotype: Its antigen is not known.

Points from the study as a whole: Among T cells, TCR beta diversity per million cells dropped roughly linearly as age rose.

The source is a man in his 60s in good health. Source material: blood.

The CDR3 DNA follows: TGCAGTGCTAGGGGGCAGGATGGAGGCTACACCTTC. Translated, it gives CSARGQDGGYTF. The genes are TRBV20-1 and TRBJ1-2, with D possibly matching TRBD1 (5 bases). Germline CDR1 and CDR2: DFQATT and SNEGSKA (reference sequence). This CDR3 contains 12 residues. Trimming removed 3 bases from V and 8 bases from J, with 13 bases in between.